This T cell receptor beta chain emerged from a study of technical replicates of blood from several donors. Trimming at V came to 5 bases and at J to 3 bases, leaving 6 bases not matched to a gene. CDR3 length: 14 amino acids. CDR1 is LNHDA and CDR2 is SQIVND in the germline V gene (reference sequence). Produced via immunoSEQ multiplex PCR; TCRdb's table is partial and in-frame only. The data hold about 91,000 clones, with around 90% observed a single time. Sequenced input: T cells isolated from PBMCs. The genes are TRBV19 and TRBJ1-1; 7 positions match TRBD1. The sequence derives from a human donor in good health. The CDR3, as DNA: TGTGCCAGTAGTTCAGGACAGGAGTACACTGAAGCTTTCTTT. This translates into CASSSGQEYTEAFF.